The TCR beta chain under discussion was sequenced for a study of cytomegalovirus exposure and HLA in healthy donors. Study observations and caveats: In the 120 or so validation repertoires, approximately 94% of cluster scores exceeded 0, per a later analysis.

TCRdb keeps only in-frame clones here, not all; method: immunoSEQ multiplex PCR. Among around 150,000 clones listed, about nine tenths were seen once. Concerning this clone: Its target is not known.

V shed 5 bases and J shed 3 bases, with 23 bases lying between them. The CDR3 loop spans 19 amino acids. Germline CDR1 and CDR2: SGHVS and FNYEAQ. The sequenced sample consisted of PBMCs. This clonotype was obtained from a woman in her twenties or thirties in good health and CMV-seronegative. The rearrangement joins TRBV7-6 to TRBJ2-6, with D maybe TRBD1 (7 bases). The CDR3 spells CASSGGDREFLGGANVLTF. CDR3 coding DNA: TGTGCCAGCAGCGGCGGGGACAGAGAATTTTTAGGTGGGGCCAACGTCCTGACTTTC.